This T cell receptor beta chain came from a study of shared clonotypes between healthy human individuals (dated by TCRdb to the early 2020s). Describing the broader study: A couple of women and a few men aged 18 to 49 years were included in the cohort. Libraries were prepared and TCR repertoires were sequenced by different laboratories using diverse techniques, in order to increase sequencing depth and limit assay-specific biases. The study deeply sequenced blood TCR repertoires of several healthy adults to estimate repertoire size and the extent of clonotype sharing between individuals. Per donor, leukapheresis produced somewhere between about 0.85 and 9.5 billion PBMCs. For each donor, CD4 naive and CD4 memory were each run on three plates, CD8 naive on two plates, and CD8 memory on one plate. Paper-wide results and their limitations: Sharing across a handful of donors was observed for around 5% of naive CD4, over 3% of naive CD8, 2% to 2.5% of memory CD4, and less than 0.45% of memory CD8 clonotypes. Naive subsets generally had larger estimated clonotype richness than memory subsets. Because the study included a small number of donors, the genetic and exposure-history diversity represented was limited. Clonotypes shared by all four sorted-subset donors showed higher generation probabilities than non-shared clonotypes. Sampling was limited to blood, and TCR repertoires in tissue likely differ from TCR repertoires in blood. Based on pairwise subsampling, the degree of clonotype sharing among donors was expected to be affected by sequencing depth. Rarefaction of sorted-subset datasets indicated incomplete sequencing despite the large sequencing depth.

Concerning this clone: No cognate antigen has been identified for it. Base qualities are not recorded, but no much larger clone differs from it by a single base.

CD8 naive samples consisted of CD45RO-negative cells that were positively selected for CCR7, yielding a CD45RA+CCR7+ population without TemRA cells. The donors were healthy, HIV-negative adults who had no recently reported acute infections or vaccinations. All donors were Caucasian adults living in Nashville, Tennessee, USA. Blood was collected by leukapheresis, and PBMCs were isolated by Ficoll-Histopaque density gradient centrifugation and then cryopreserved in liquid nitrogen vapor phase. Purity and quantity of every magnetically sorted T cell population were checked by analytical flow cytometry. Each sorted fraction had its genomic DNA isolated and then quantified by UV absorbance on a Nanodrop 2000c. Using the deep immunoSEQ assay, multiplex PCR amplified TCR CDR3 regions from genomic DNA. For each cell subset, the extracted genomic DNA was distributed evenly across all wells of several immunoSEQ 96-well plates, and each plate served as one replicate. Each replicate PCR for sorted subsets received roughly 0.2 ug genomic DNA, equal to roughly 33,000 T cell genomes. The purified libraries were quantified using a Qubit 3.0 fluorometer, sized with a Bioanalyzer 2100, and then quantified again using the KAPA Library Quantification kit. Each immunoSEQ 96-well plate was sequenced on its own single-read 150-cycle Illumina NextSeq 550 flow cell. Per the authors' processing: Because the immunoSEQ output included only junctional sequences and no quality scores, the filtering could not be the same as the filtering used for full-length reads. To assign V/J genes and CDR3, sequences were annotated using PyIR, a Python wrapper for IgBLAST v1.9, with IMGT germline references. Reads with weak V/J assignments (E-value above 1e-6), missing CDR3, stop codons, out-of-frame junctions, or ambiguous translated residues were removed. V3J clonotypes were defined by identical inferred V gene, J gene, and CDR3 amino acid sequence. Percentage overlap between repertoires was calculated by dividing the number of shared unique clonotypes by the size of the smaller repertoire. Three approaches were used to assess repertoire richness: RTK rarefaction, the Chao1 estimator, and Recon v2.1 estimates of unobserved clonotypes. Generation probabilities for all TCRbeta clonotypes obtained by the gDNA method from four donors were computed using OLGA. Held by TCRdb, this immuneACCESS table contains in-frame sequences only and omits some clones. Under half of the omission traces to an unresolved V gene where checked; the cause of the rest is unknown. The V and J calls and clone size are taken from that table; D and trimming were inferred from the DNA. This sample comprises 760,000 or so clones, roughly 96% of them detected only once. Around 0.21% of the sample is in the top ten clones.

The CDR3 runs 17 amino acids, cysteine and phenylalanine included. The DNA shown is the 51-base CDR3, in frame from base 1. Trimmed from V: 3 bases; trimmed from J: 2 bases; junction bases lacking a gene match: 9. The germline V gene encodes CDR1 MNHEY and CDR2 SMNVEV (reference sequence). The source material was naive CD8+ T cells sorted from blood. Interpreted using the paper, the cell subset or site label stands for: CD45RA+CCR7+. The sequence is built from TRBV27 and TRBJ2-3; TRBD2 lines up with 9 middle nucleotides. This sequence was found in a man in his thirties or forties in good health. The bases read TGTGCCAGCAGTTTTCGGGTTAGCGGGAGATTCACAGATACGCAGTATTTT. This is translated as CASSFRVSGRFTDTQYF.